This TCR beta chain emerged from a study of human T cells and chemical hapten exposure. On the study more broadly: Among samples, TCR yields varied mainly because of small differences in pooled library volume.

The starting material, unfractionated whole blood, was used for total RNA extraction. Unmatched junction bases numbered 6, after V lost 4 bases and J lost 5 bases. Germline CDR1 reads MGHRA; CDR2 reads YSYEKL. This CDR3 comprises 15 residues. The library gave individual cDNA molecules unique molecular identifiers. Original data processing: TCRs per sample had a median of around 98,000 and ranged from about 23,224 to 690,600. TCRdb re-called the reads with MiXCR, one entry per CDR3 protein. V and J calls and clone size were set by TCRdb, not the authors. The sample carries 120,000 or so distinct CDR3 sequences, over 6.5% recorded once. This clonotype was counted a few times.

The TCR sequence derives from a human donor in good health. Some clones in this sample may be carry-over from other donors' samples. Sequencing used whole blood. The chain carries TRBV4-1 and TRBJ2-7, with 12 bases identical to TRBD2. For the CDR3, the DNA is TGCGCCAGCAGCCTCCAGACTAGCGGGGGCCACGAGCAGTACTTC. This encodes CASSLQTSGGHEQYF.